A selection of T cell receptor beta chains follows, all from one sample in a study of beta chain features in type 1 diabetes. Only in-frame clones appear in the TCRdb table, and some are missing; sequencing was by immunoSEQ multiplex PCR. The data contain roughly 380,000 clones, around a fifth of them singletons. Input material: naive CD4+ T cells from blood. These receptors were obtained from a woman between 18 and 29 years old in good health. CDR3s include the opening cysteine and the closing phenylalanine or tryptophan. The D gene is left open where the match is weak. Some rows have no size entry. The others give once, few or many, or a class for an expanded clone.

V gene	J gene	clone size	D gene	CDR3 protein
TRBV6-6	TRBJ1-5	NA	TRBD1	CASSTDRGRQPQHF
TRBV7-2	TRBJ2-5	few	TRBD2	CASSLVGLAGDIQETQYF
TRBV4-2	TRBJ2-2	few	NA	CASSQEQDMDRELFF
TRBV27	TRBJ2-3	few	NA	CASSLSASTDTQYF
TRBV9	TRBJ2-7	NA	NA	CASSVEAVSYEQYF
TRBV14	TRBJ2-1	NA	TRBD1	CASSWGQWMNEQFF
TRBV5-4	TRBJ2-3	few	TRBD2	CASSLGGLAGITTDTQYF
TRBV5-1	TRBJ2-7	NA	TRBD1	CASRQGQTSSYEQYF
TRBV6-1	TRBJ2-7	NA	NA	CASSGDQGSEQYF
TRBV5-1	TRBJ2-7	NA	TRBD2	CASSPGTSGRNEQYF
TRBV5-1	TRBJ1-2	NA	NA	CASSGGSSNYGYTF
TRBV5-4	TRBJ2-1	NA	TRBD2	CASSLEAASGGREQFF
TRBV7-8	TRBJ2-5	few	NA	CASFTDQETQYF
TRBV30	TRBJ1-6	NA	NA	CAWTQGSPLHF
TRBV4-2	TRBJ1-1	once	TRBD1	CASSRPTTGWDTEAFF
TRBV12-5	TRBJ2-1	NA	NA	CASGLVLGDSSSYNEQFF
TRBV2	TRBJ1-2	few	NA	CASSEGEGDYGYTF
TRBV5-1	TRBJ2-5	few	TRBD1	CASSVSSGQVQETQYF
TRBV7-9	TRBJ1-2	NA	NA	CASSLGGRGYTF
TRBV7-3	TRBJ1-2	few	NA	CASSYGGERGYTF
TRBV30	TRBJ2-7	NA	TRBD2	CAWSGLAGSSYEQYF
TRBV25-1	TRBJ1-2	few	TRBD1	CASSDDRAYGYTF
TRBV6-5	TRBJ1-2	few	TRBD1	CASSYSRRGHGYTF
TRBV4-2	TRBJ2-5	few	NA	CASSLVDQETQYF
TRBV4-2	TRBJ2-1	NA	TRBD1	CASSLSRDRPFNEQFF
TRBV11-2	TRBJ2-7	few	NA	CASSLERRDSLSYEQYF
TRBV6-1	TRBJ2-7	few	NA	CASSPAEAGNYEQYF
TRBV5-4	TRBJ1-2	few	TRBD1	CASRRLGQKYGYTF
TRBV5-6	TRBJ2-7	NA	TRBD2	CASRQAGITYEQYF
TRBV2	TRBJ2-7	few	TRBD2	CASSEKGLAGGGEQYF
TRBV27	TRBJ2-7	NA	TRBD2	CASSLAGTSGSYEQYF